Described below is a single T cell receptor (beta chain) sequence and its context. Its antigen is currently unknown. The entry originates in a study of shared clonotypes between healthy human individuals. Study-level information: Donors had three CD4 naive, three CD4 memory, two CD8 naive and one CD8 memory plate apiece. The study, taken as a whole, reports: Memory subsets generally showed smaller estimated richness than naive subsets did. In contrast to clonotypes shared by all four donors, non-shared clonotypes had lower generation probabilities.

Naive-designated CD8 cells lacked CD45RO, were positively enriched for CCR7, and omitted terminally differentiated effector memory CD45RA+ cells. The germline V gene has CDR1 GTSNPN and CDR2 SVGIG (reference sequence). V lost 3 bases to trimming and J lost 5 bases, with 21 bases between them. The CDR3 runs 16 residues. This table comes from immunoSEQ multiplex PCR, and its TCRdb copy is limited to in-frame clones, with some not included. The table includes 800,000 or so clones, about 96% detected once. The receptor's source is a man aged 25 to 40 in good health. V is TRBV30 and J is TRBJ2-3; D is perhaps TRBD1 (6 bases). Sequenced sample: naive CD8+ T cells sorted from blood. CDR3 region: CAWSDPGTRLRDTQYF. For the CDR3, the DNA is TGTGCCTGGAGCGACCCCGGGACACGACTTCGAGATACGCAGTATTTT.